The present T cell receptor beta chain was sequenced within a study of blood T cell repertoires in COVID-19. Libraries were prepared by immunoSEQ multiplex PCR; TCRdb keeps only in-frame clonotypes and omits some of them. This sample carries 150,000 to 200,000 clones, around 89% of them seen once, and the ten largest clones take 6.5% to 8.5%. The study recruited people aged roughly 18 to 100 years across 20 to 30 US areas. Germline lookup yields CDR1 LGHNA and CDR2 YNFKEQ. This CDR3 has 13 amino acids. With 0 bases removed from V and 7 bases from J, the gap between germline ends came to 7 bases. V and J are TRBV4-2 and TRBJ1-5; D is ambiguous. The sequence derives from a woman in her forties or fifties who had recovered from COVID-19. Sequenced input: PBMCs or T cells enriched from blood (not recorded which). CDR3 coding DNA: TGTGCCAGCAGCCAAGACCTAGGCCAGCCCCAGCATTTT. It yields the protein CASSQDLGQPQHF.